This passage covers 23 T cell receptor beta chains from one sample sequenced in a study of PD-L1 blockade in urothelial cancer (dated by TCRdb to about 2017). Read against the paper, the sample's time point label means: peripheral blood 6 weeks after treatment start. Libraries were prepared through the immunoSEQ multiplex PCR assay. TCRdb retrieved this table from immuneACCESS and kept in-frame rearrangements only. Not all clones are present; in checked studies, unresolved V genes account for under half, and no reason is known for the remainder. The sample table contains approximately 40,000 clones; only one count was recorded for around 88% of them. About a quarter of the sample goes to the ten largest clones. The sample here was PBMCs, taken around atezolizumab (anti-PD-L1) treatment. These receptors were taken from a man in his 60s with urothelial cancer.

The chain carries TRBV19 and TRBJ2-1, with 8 nucleotides matching TRBD2. J gave up 3 bases and V 4 bases, and 8 bases lay outside the gene matches. The CDR3 covers 16 residues. Germline V gives CDR1 LNHDA, CDR2 SQIVND (reference sequence). CDR3 loop: CASSNTREESYNEQFF. CDR3 coding DNA: TGTGCCAGTAGTAATACGCGGGAGGAAAGCTACAATGAGCAGTTCTTC.

V and J are TRBV11-2 and TRBJ1-3, with D tentatively TRBD1 (5 bases). CDR1 is SGHAT and CDR2 is FQNNGV in the germline V gene. The CDR3 covers 15 residues. With 4 bases removed from V and 0 bases from J, the gap between germline ends came to 10 bases. CDR3 amino acids: CASSSPTGSGNTIYF. The CDR3 DNA is TGTGCCAGCAGCTCCCCCACAGGCTCTGGAAACACCATATATTTT.

CDR3 in amino acids: CASSLRAGGPPDTQYF. In nucleotides, the CDR3 is TGTGCCAGCAGCCTGCGGGCGGGAGGCCCCCCAGATACGCAGTATTTT. The chain recombines TRBV27 with TRBJ2-3, with 8 bases aligning to TRBD2. The CDR3 covers 16 residues. The V and J ends lost 6 bases and 4 bases, in that order; junction bases with no gene match: 12. Germline CDR1 reads MNHEY; CDR2 reads SMNVEV (reference sequence).

The rearrangement joins TRBV20-1 to TRBJ2-3; D gene unclear. The germline V and J ends were trimmed by 6 bases and 5 bases, with 9 bases remaining between them. Germline V gene lookup returns CDR1 DFQATT and CDR2 SNEGSKA (reference sequence). This CDR3 has 11 amino acids. CDR3 loop: CSARRVDTQYF. The CDR3 nucleotides are TGCAGTGCCCGACGGGTAGATACGCAGTATTTT.

J is TRBJ2-5 and V is TRBV6-6; possible D gene TRBD2, 6 bases. In germline, CDR1 is MNHNY, CDR2 SVGAGI (reference sequence). The CDR3 covers 13 residues. Trimming pared 2 bases from V and 4 bases from J, leaving 8 bases between. CDR3 nucleotide sequence: TGTGCCAGCAGTTACGGGGGAGGAGAGACCCAGTACTTC. Amino acid sequence: CASSYGGGETQYF.

The chain recombines TRBV28 with TRBJ1-1, with TRBD1 as a possible D gene (5 bases). With 8 bases removed from V and 7 bases from J, the gap between germline ends came to 14 bases. The CDR3 totals 12 residues. Germline CDR1 is MDHEN and CDR2 is SYDVKM. The CDR3, as DNA: TGTGCCAGCGGAAAACTGACAGATGAAGCTTTCTTT. Translation: CASGKLTDEAFF.

The V gene is TRBV9, the J gene TRBJ2-5; a possible D gene is TRBD2 (5 bases). CDR1 SGDLS and CDR2 YYNGEE come from the germline V gene. The CDR3 has 15 residues. With 1 base removed from V and 4 bases from J, the gap between germline ends came to 14 bases. Written as DNA, the CDR3 is TGTGCCAGCAGCGTATCGGCAGGACTTGTAGAGACCCAGTACTTC. Translation gives CASSVSAGLVETQYF.

V gene TRBV10-1 combines with J gene TRBJ2-7; 7 bases are shared with TRBD2. The CDR3 loop spans 13 amino acids. Trimming took 6 bases from V and 9 from J; bases not matched to a gene: 11. Per the germline V gene, CDR1 is WNHNN and CDR2 is SYGVQD (reference sequence). CDR3: CASRPSSSGGQYF. CDR3 DNA sequence: TGCGCCAGCAGGCCCTCTTCTAGCGGCGGGCAGTACTTC.

The chain couples TRBV7-2 to TRBJ2-1, with a tentative D call TRBD2 (6 bases). CDR1 is SGHTA and CDR2 is FQGNSA in the germline V gene. The CDR3 consists of 15 residues. V lost 5 bases and J 6 bases, leaving 17 bases between the germline ends. CDR3 protein: CASSPAGPPGNEQFF. Written as DNA, the CDR3 is TGTGCCAGCAGCCCCGCGGGGCCGCCTGGCAATGAGCAGTTCTTC.

The sample holds a few counts of this clone. This chain joins TRBV18 and TRBJ2-5; possible D gene TRBD1, 6 bases. V was trimmed by 2 bases and J by 7 bases, leaving 11 bases between them. CDR1 KGHSH and CDR2 LQKENI come from the germline V gene. The CDR3 runs 13 residues. The CDR3 loop is CASSPTGSGTQYF. CDR3 sequence (DNA): TGTGCCAGCTCACCAACAGGGTCCGGGACCCAGTACTTC.

The chain carries TRBV27 and TRBJ2-1; TRBD2 matches at 8 bases. Germline V gene sequence: CDR1 MNHEY, CDR2 SMNVEV (reference sequence). This CDR3 region has 15 residues. V lost 6 bases, J lost 9 bases, and 13 bases stayed unmatched. The CDR3 sequence is CASSRAGAEYGEQFF. The CDR3 DNA sequence: TGTGCCAGCAGCCGAGCGGGGGCTGAATACGGTGAGCAGTTCTTC.

As regards this clone: The junction departs from the called germline gene at one end, perhaps through a read error. The DNA of the CDR3 is TGTGCTAGCAGCGCCAGGGACAGGTGGCGGTATGAAAAACTGTTTTTT. Residues: CASSARDRWRYEKLFF. The chain employs TRBV7-7 and TRBJ1-4, with 8 nucleotides matching TRBD1. The CDR3 is 16 amino acids. CDR1 is SSHAT and CDR2 is FNYEAQ in the germline V gene (reference sequence).

This chain links TRBV6-5 with TRBJ2-7; unclear D gene. V lost 5 bases, J lost 5 bases, and 19 bases lay in between. CDR1 MNHEY and CDR2 SVGAGI come from the germline V gene. The CDR3 contains 15 residues. CDR3 sequence reads: CASSPAPGASHEQYF. The CDR3 DNA reads as TGTGCCAGCAGTCCTGCCCCGGGTGCGTCCCACGAGCAGTACTTC.

The CDR3, as DNA: TGTGCCAGCAAGCCGGGACTAGTATTCTCCGGGGAGCTGTTTTTT. It encodes CASKPGLVFSGELFF. The chain employs TRBV2 and TRBJ2-2, with TRBD2 matching over 8 bases. J was trimmed by 6 bases and V by 7 bases; bases with no gene match: 10. The germline gives CDR1 SNHLY, CDR2 FYNNEI. This CDR3 comprises 15 residues.

The V call is TRBV6-6, the J call TRBJ2-2; D is perhaps TRBD1 (8 bases). The CDR3 contains 15 residues. V was clipped by 6 bases and J by 4 bases, with 15 bases between them. Germline values: CDR1 MNHNY, CDR2 SVGAGI (reference sequence). This chain's CDR3 is CASRTGEGRTGELFF. The CDR3 nucleotides read TGTGCCAGCAGGACAGGGGAGGGACGCACCGGGGAGCTGTTTTTT.

V is TRBV2 and J is TRBJ2-1; 8 nucleotides agree with TRBD2. Germline V gives CDR1 SNHLY, CDR2 FYNNEI. The ends lost 7 bases at V and 5 bases at J; junction bases unmatched: 4. CDR3 length: 13 amino acids. The CDR3 DNA reads as TGTGCCAGCAAGCGGGAGTCGAACAATGAGCAGTTCTTC. This sequence encodes CASKRESNNEQFF.

The rearrangement links TRBV7-9 to TRBJ1-1; weak D call: TRBD1 (5 bases). This CDR3 is 14 amino acids long. Germline loops: CDR1 SEHNR, CDR2 FQNEAQ (reference sequence). Trimming stripped 10 bases from V and 1 base from J, with 16 bases between. This chain's CDR3 is CATQRGNQNTEAFF. Written as DNA, the CDR3 is TGTGCCACCCAAAGGGGTAACCAGAACACTGAAGCTTTCTTT.

The genes are TRBV5-5 and TRBJ2-1; D gene unclear. The CDR3 is made up of 13 amino acids. Germline values: CDR1 SGHKS, CDR2 YYEKEE (reference sequence). Trimming left V 0 bases short and J 6 bases short, with 7 bases between. The CDR3 protein is CASSLGAFNEQFF. DNA for the CDR3: TGTGCCAGCAGCTTGGGAGCGTTCAATGAGCAGTTCTTC.

V is TRBV10-3 and J is TRBJ1-2; D is perhaps TRBD1 (5 bases). Per germline, CDR1 ENHRY and CDR2 SYGVKD. This CDR3 spans 15 amino acids. V shed 3 bases and J shed 6 bases, with 17 bases lying between them. CDR3 bases: TGTGCCATCAGTGATTCGATGGGGGGACTGGATGGCTACACCTTC. This gives the protein CAISDSMGGLDGYTF.

This clone was detected once. The chain links TRBV9 to TRBJ2-3; TRBD1 agrees at 8 bases. J was trimmed by 0 bases and V by 3 bases; bases with no gene match: 3. CDR1 is SGDLS and CDR2 is YYNGEE in the germline V gene. There are 15 residues in the CDR3. The CDR3 DNA reads as TGTGCCAGCAGCGGACAGGGGATTAGCACAGATACGCAGTATTTT. Amino acid sequence: CASSGQGISTDTQYF.

This chain joins TRBV5-6 and TRBJ1-2; D might be TRBD1 (6 bases). Trimming took 2 bases from V and 1 from J, leaving 12 bases between them. The germline CDR1 and CDR2 sequences are SGHDT and YYEEEE. The CDR3 is made up of 15 amino acids. CDR3 sequence: CASSLGNRDNYGYTF. In nucleotides, the CDR3 is TGTGCCAGCAGCTTAGGGAACAGGGATAACTATGGCTACACCTTC.

The chain recombines TRBV9 with TRBJ2-1, with 14 bases that match TRBD2. This CDR3 is 17 amino acids long. With 4 bases clipped from V and 5 bases from J, the junction kept 8 bases outside the gene matches. Germline assignment: CDR1 SGDLS and CDR2 YYNGEE. The CDR3 coding sequence is TGTGCCAGCAGCCTCGGGACTAGCGGGAGATTTAACAATGAGCAGTTCTTC. Encoded protein: CASSLGTSGRFNNEQFF.

The chain uses TRBV5-1 and TRBJ1-2; D is ambiguous. Germline V lookup: CDR1 SGHRS, CDR2 YFSETQ. The CDR3 covers 14 residues. Trimming stripped 0 bases from V and 4 bases from J, with 10 bases between. The CDR3 region is CASSLVEETYGYTF. CDR3 DNA: TGCGCCAGCAGCTTGGTAGAGGAGACCTATGGCTACACCTTC.